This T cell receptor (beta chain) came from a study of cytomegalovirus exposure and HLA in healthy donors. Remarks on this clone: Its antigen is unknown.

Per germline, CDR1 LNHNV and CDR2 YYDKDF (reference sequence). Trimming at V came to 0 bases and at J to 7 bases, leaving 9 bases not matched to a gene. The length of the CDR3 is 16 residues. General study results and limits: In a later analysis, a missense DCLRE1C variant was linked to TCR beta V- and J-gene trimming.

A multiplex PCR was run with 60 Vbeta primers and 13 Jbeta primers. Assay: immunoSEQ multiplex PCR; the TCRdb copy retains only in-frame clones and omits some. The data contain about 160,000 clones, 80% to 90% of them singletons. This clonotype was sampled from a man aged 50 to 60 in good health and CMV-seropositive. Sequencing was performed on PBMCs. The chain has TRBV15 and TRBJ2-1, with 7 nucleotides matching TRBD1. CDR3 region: CATSRDVGVTGNEQFF. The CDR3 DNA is TGTGCCACCAGCAGAGATGTCGGGGTGACAGGGAATGAGCAGTTCTTC.